The source of this T cell receptor (beta chain) is a study of T cell responses to AZD1222 COVID-19 vaccine. TCRdb's copy holds only in-frame clones and misses some; the assay was immunoSEQ multiplex PCR. Of fewer than 150,000 clones in the sample, 80% to 90% were seen once. The study's findings and limits: Increases in Spike-specific TCR breadth and depth were seen after two AZD1222 doses. In a largely white British group with more females than males, clonal diversity was possibly underestimated.

This clone was recorded only once. Its antigen is currently unknown. The sequencing here drew on peripheral blood, taken 28 days after the second AZD1222 dose. The receptor's source is an adult who received the AZD1222 COVID-19 vaccine.

The CDR3 loop reads CASSQRNTEAFF. In DNA, the CDR3 is TGTGCCAGCAGCCAAAGGAACACTGAAGCTTTCTTT. V is TRBV4-2 and J is TRBJ1-1, with D unclear. V lost 2 bases to trimming and J lost 1 base, with 2 bases between them. The CDR3 loop spans 12 amino acids. Germline values: CDR1 LGHNA, CDR2 YNFKEQ.